Given below is one T cell receptor (beta chain) in context. Its antigen is not identified. As for treatment: oral pan-JAK inhibitor, 5-10 mg twice daily. The sample belongs to a study of CD8+ T cells in alopecia areata. Sequencing templates came from extracted RNA that was reverse transcribed into cDNA. Sequencing was performed with immunoSEQ multiplex PCR; in TCRdb, only in-frame clones are kept and a portion is missing. The sample records about 110,000 clones, over 80% being singletons. The study's findings and limits: Researchers reported that TCR sharing among patients proved less clear than in mice, possibly HLA-linked.

CDR3 length equals 15 residues. Trimming removed 0 bases at V and 3 bases at J, with 9 bases between. Germline assignment: CDR1 LGHNA and CDR2 YNFKEQ. The chain recombines TRBV4-2 with TRBJ1-5; D is unresolved. The sequencing here drew on CD8+ T cells sorted from blood, taken at week 24, from a patient treated with tofacitinib. This receptor was identified in a human donor with alopecia areata. CDR3 region: CASSQDRRANQPQHF. The CDR3 DNA sequence: TGTGCCAGCAGCCAAGATAGGAGGGCCAATCAGCCCCAGCATTTT.